The T cell receptor (beta chain) under discussion was sequenced for a study of T cell responses to AZD1222 COVID-19 vaccine. Study-wide results and caveats: Two AZD1222 doses significantly raised spike-specific TCR breadth and depth over controls. Within unmutated variant regions lay the reported targets of nearly half of spike-specific TCRs. Females made up more of the donors, who were largely white British, and clonal diversity may have come out too low. Only a handful of people who got AZD1222 tested seropositive at baseline.

Assay used: immunoSEQ multiplex PCR; TCRdb lists only in-frame clones, some missing. The sample shows about 110,000 clones, 80% to 95% of them seen only once. In its sample, this clone was seen once. The antigen is unknown. The clonotype comes from an adult who received the AZD1222 COVID-19 vaccine. The material was peripheral blood, obtained 28 days after the second AZD1222 dose.

As DNA, the CDR3 is TGTGCCAGCTCGTCGACGGGATCTAAGAGCACCGGGGAGCTGTTTTTT. As protein: CASSSTGSKSTGELFF. The chain couples TRBV18 to TRBJ2-2; D is perhaps TRBD2 (5 bases). The V gene lost 6 bases and the J gene lost 4 bases, with 18 bases spanning the gap. The germline V gene has CDR1 KGHSH and CDR2 LQKENI. The CDR3 sequence is 16 residues long.